These 20 T cell receptor beta chains originate from one sample sequenced in a study of T cells in tuberculosis. Generated by immunoSEQ multiplex PCR, the TCRdb table keeps only in-frame clones and is missing some. Among about 41,000 clones listed, about 95% were seen once. Sequencing was done on a sample of PBMCs. Every receptor here comes from a donor between 10 and 35 years old with latent tuberculosis or without tuberculosis infection.

This clone appeared a single time. The genes are TRBV9 and TRBJ2-7; TRBD1 aligns across 9 bases. The junction had 4 bases not matched to a gene; V was cut back by 4 bases and J by 2 bases. The CDR3 sequence is 14 residues long. Germline CDR1 is SGDLS and CDR2 is YYNGEE. CDR3 loop: CASSRQGGPYEQYF. The CDR3 coding sequence is TGTGCCAGCAGCCGACAGGGGGGGCCCTACGAGCAGTACTTC.

The chain links TRBV6-5 to TRBJ1-3; D not resolved. V lost 6 bases and J lost 0, with 9 bases in between. The CDR3 spans 14 residues. Germline CDR1 reads MNHEY; CDR2 reads SVGAGI. The chain's CDR3 is CASREQHSGNTIYF. In DNA form, the CDR3 reads TGTGCCAGCAGAGAACAGCACTCTGGAAACACCATATATTTT.

V usage is TRBV5-1 and J usage is TRBJ2-3; 9 bases match TRBD2. Germline CDR1 and CDR2: SGHRS and YFSETQ. The CDR3 has 18 amino acids. Unmatched junction bases numbered 9, after V lost 0 bases and J lost 1 base. The CDR3 DNA reads as TGCGCCAGCAGCTTGGGTCGCGGGGGGGCCTGGGGCACAGATACGCAGTATTTT. This gives the protein CASSLGRGGAWGTDTQYF.

The V and J genes are TRBV4-3 and TRBJ1-2, with D unresolved. The germline gives CDR1 LGHNA, CDR2 YSLEER. The V and J ends lost 1 base and 1 base respectively, with 10 bases between them. The CDR3 runs to 15 residues. DNA for the CDR3: TGCGCCAGCAGCCAAGGCCGGAGGGTTAACTATGGCTACACCTTC. It yields the protein CASSQGRRVNYGYTF.

The rearrangement joins TRBV28 to TRBJ1-1, with a possible D match to TRBD1 (6 bases). V was clipped by 6 bases and J by 1 base, with 12 bases between them. CDR1 and CDR2 from the germline V gene are MDHEN and SYDVKM. This CDR3 comprises 14 residues. The CDR3 DNA sequence: TGTGCCAGCAGCCCACAGGGAAGGAACACTGAAGCTTTCTTT. Encoded protein: CASSPQGRNTEAFF.

The chain links TRBV7-2 to TRBJ1-2; D is unresolved. V dropped 4 bases and J dropped 7 bases, with 22 bases sitting between them. Germline CDR1 is SGHTA and CDR2 is FQGNSA. The CDR3 length is 16 residues. The CDR3 DNA reads TGTGCCAGCAGCTCCGGTGTAAGGAGGATGGGAGGTGGCTACACCTTC. Translated: CASSSGVRRMGGGYTF.

V is TRBV5-1 and J is TRBJ1-1; TRBD1 matches at 7 bases. CDR3 length: 15 residues. J gave up 1 base and V 3 bases, and 6 bases lay outside the gene matches. The germline gives CDR1 SGHRS, CDR2 YFSETQ. CDR3 protein: CASSSRGNGNTEAFF. The CDR3 DNA is TGCGCCAGCAGCTCCAGGGGGAATGGGAACACTGAAGCTTTCTTT.

This chain links TRBV2 with TRBJ1-2; D gene ambiguous. The CDR3 sequence is 14 residues long. Germline CDR1 SNHLY, CDR2 FYNNEI. V was cut by 5 bases and J by 8 bases, with 18 bases left in between. The CDR3 region is CASSHKEALGGYTF. CDR3 nucleotides: TGTGCCAGCAGTCATAAGGAGGCGCTTGGGGGCTACACCTTC.

The genes are TRBV4-1 and TRBJ2-1, with 9 bases aligning to TRBD2. Germline V CDR1 and CDR2: MGHRA, YSYEKL. Germline trimming cut 1 base from V and 0 bases from J; bases unmatched to any gene: 4. The CDR3 is 17 amino acids. CDR3 sequence (DNA): TGCGCCAGCAGCCAAGCGATTAGCGGGAGCTCCTACAATGAGCAGTTCTTC. The encoded protein is CASSQAISGSSYNEQFF.

The J gene is TRBJ1-1, the V gene TRBV25-1, with D unclear. Trimming cost V 1 base and J 7 bases, with 13 bases left between them. Germline values: CDR1 MGHDK, CDR2 SYGVNS. This CDR3 contains 14 residues. As DNA, the CDR3 is TGTGCCAGCAGTGAATTAGAGGCAGTTAATGAAGCTTTCTTT. It encodes CASSELEAVNEAFF.

This chain links TRBV30 with TRBJ1-2; TRBD1 agrees at 9 bases. The CDR3 is made up of 14 amino acids. The germline gives CDR1 GTSNPN, CDR2 SVGIG (reference sequence). Trimming removed 0 bases from V and 5 bases from J; junction bases left unmatched: 4. The CDR3 loop reads CAWSVPGQGYGYTF. The CDR3 bases are TGTGCCTGGAGTGTACCAGGACAGGGGTATGGCTACACCTTC.

The chain employs TRBV5-4 and TRBJ1-2; D unclear. Germline assignment: CDR1 SGHNT and CDR2 YYREEE (reference sequence). CDR3 length: 16 residues. V was pared by 3 bases and J by 4 bases, with 19 bases between. The CDR3 region has the DNA TGTGCCAGCAGCTCGACCTCGGGGAGGGCGGGCTATGGCTACACCTTC. Its protein is CASSSTSGRAGYGYTF.

CDR3 loop: CASSFHLLTGKYNEQFF. CDR3 DNA: TGTGCCAGCAGTTTCCACCTACTGACAGGAAAATACAATGAGCAGTTCTTC. The chain links TRBV28 to TRBJ2-1, with a tentative D call TRBD1 (6 bases). Per the germline V gene, CDR1 is MDHEN and CDR2 is SYDVKM. The CDR3 runs to 17 residues. Between the trimmed V and J ends, which lost 3 bases and 4 bases, there was a span of 19 bases.

The chain employs TRBV5-5 and TRBJ2-2; 7 bases line up with TRBD1. The germline V gene encodes CDR1 SGHKS and CDR2 YYEKEE (reference sequence). The CDR3 has 14 residues. The V gene end was trimmed by 4 bases and the J gene end by 5 bases; junction bases not matched to a gene: 5. For the CDR3, the DNA is TGTGCCAGCAGCCTACTCAGGGGGACCGGGGAGCTGTTTTTT. Its protein is CASSLLRGTGELFF.

This chain uses TRBV28 with TRBJ1-1, with D perhaps matching TRBD1 (6 bases). V was cut by 5 bases and J by 1 base, with 14 bases left in between. The germline V gene encodes CDR1 MDHEN and CDR2 SYDVKM. The CDR3 extends over 15 amino acids. CDR3 protein: CASSTTGLTNTEAFF. CDR3 nucleotide sequence: TGTGCCAGCAGTACAACAGGGTTAACGAACACTGAAGCTTTCTTT.

This clone was found once. V is TRBV27 and J is TRBJ2-2; tentative D call: TRBD1 (6 bases). V lost 6 bases, J lost 0 bases, and 14 bases lay in between. The CDR3 has 16 amino acids. Germline V gene sequence: CDR1 MNHEY, CDR2 SMNVEV (reference sequence). The DNA of the CDR3 is TGTGCCAGCAGCCTCGACAGGAAGACGAACACCGGGGAGCTGTTTTTT. Its protein is CASSLDRKTNTGELFF.

The rearrangement uses TRBV2 and TRBJ1-1; 8 bases are shared with TRBD1. The germline V gene encodes CDR1 SNHLY and CDR2 FYNNEI. The CDR3 spans 14 residues. V was clipped by 4 bases and J by 5 bases; unmatched bases: 6. The CDR3 nucleotides read TGTGCCAGCAGTGGATACAGGGGGTTGACTGAAGCTTTCTTT. It encodes CASSGYRGLTEAFF.

The V gene is TRBV7-2, the J gene TRBJ1-1, with D unresolved. CDR3 length: 15 amino acids. CDR1 is SGHTA and CDR2 is FQGNSA in the germline V gene. V was trimmed by 1 base and J by 2 bases, leaving 11 bases between them. The chain's CDR3 is CASSLGLASNTEAFF. CDR3 DNA: TGTGCCAGCAGCTTAGGACTCGCCAGCAACACTGAAGCTTTCTTT.

The rearrangement uses TRBV5-1 and TRBJ2-1, with D possibly matching TRBD1 (5 bases). CDR3 length: 15 residues. Germline loops: CDR1 SGHRS, CDR2 YFSETQ. V lost 3 bases and J 10 bases, leaving 20 bases between the germline ends. CDR3 nucleotide sequence: TGCGCCAGCAGCTCTACACCTGACAGCCTCGGAGAGCAGTTCTTC. Translating gives CASSSTPDSLGEQFF.

This clone was seen just once. The chain is built from TRBV11-3 and TRBJ2-1; D perhaps matches TRBD2 (7 bases). CDR3 size: 14 residues. Germline values: CDR1 SGHNT, CDR2 YENEEA. The germline V and J ends were trimmed by 5 bases and 9 bases, with 17 bases remaining between them. The chain's CDR3 is CASSKWGGAGEQFF. CDR3 DNA sequence: TGTGCCAGCAGCAAATGGGGGGGGGCGGGTGAGCAGTTCTTC.